This T cell receptor (beta chain) was profiled in a study of beta chain features in type 1 diabetes. The V end lost 7 bases, the J end lost 0 bases, and 19 bases lay between the germline ends. The length of the CDR3 is 15 residues. Germline CDR1 reads SQVTM; CDR2 reads ANQGSEA. Study results and caveats: Insertion counts at VDJ junctions were lower in type 1 diabetes patients, who also showed more deletions there. In all four CD4+ subsets, TCRB CDR3 length was significantly, moderately reduced in type 1 diabetes.

The sequenced template was cDNA made from the entire isolated RNA. Libraries were prepared by immunoSEQ multiplex PCR; TCRdb keeps only in-frame clonotypes and omits some of them. The sample carries a few hundred thousand clones, roughly 30% recorded once. Remarks on this clone: Its target is unknown.

Via the markers CD45RO/CCR7/CD25/CD127/CD95/CD27, stem cell-like memory, regulatory, central memory and naive CD4+ cells were sorted. Material: central memory CD4+ T cells from blood. The chain employs TRBV29-1 and TRBJ2-7; tentative D call: TRBD2 (5 bases). The clonotype originates from a man younger than 40 in good health. Here the CDR3 DNA reads TGCAGCGGCGCCATCCCGCTTGGGAGCTCCTACGAGCAGTACTTC. Amino acids: CSGAIPLGSSYEQYF.